This is a list of T cell receptor beta chains from one sample in a study of shared clonotypes between healthy human individuals. Generated by immunoSEQ multiplex PCR, the TCRdb table keeps only in-frame clones and is missing some. This repertoire shows 1,400,000 or so clones, around 98.5% found once; its top ten account for 0.3% to 0.45%. Material: naive CD4+ T cells sorted from blood. The source is a man younger than 40 in good health. Each CDR3 is given with its conserved first and last residue. The order of the fields is D gene, J gene, V gene, clone size, CDR3 DNA, CDR3 protein. The D gene is left open where the match is weak. Size tells how often a clone was seen (once, few, many) or the class of an expanded clone, and some rows leave it out.

NA	TRBJ2-7	TRBV7-3	NA	TGTGCCAGCAGCTTAACGGTTGACCTGGAGCAGTACTTC	CASSLTVDLEQYF
TRBD2	TRBJ2-1	TRBV9	NA	TGTGCCAGCAGCGGCCCCGGACTAGCCCTAAGCTACAATGAGCAGTTCTTC	CASSGPGLALSYNEQFF
TRBD1	TRBJ1-3	TRBV27	once	TGTGCCAGCAGTCCGCTCACCATAGGGACAGGCTCTGGAAACACCATATATTTT	CASSPLTIGTGSGNTIYF
NA	TRBJ2-1	TRBV15	NA	TGTGCCACCAGCAGAGAGGCCGTAGCTTCGGGCCAGCAGTTCTTC	CATSREAVASGQQFF
NA	TRBJ1-4	TRBV10-1	NA	TGCGCCAGCAGTGAGTCTCTGGGGACAAAACTGTTTTTT	CASSESLGTKLFF
NA	TRBJ2-3	TRBV5-1	NA	TGCGCCAGCAGCTTTCCAGAGGCAGATACGCAGTATTTT	CASSFPEADTQYF
NA	TRBJ2-2	TRBV6-1	NA	TGTGCCAGCAGTGAACTGGGCGGGGCCCTTGAGGTCGGGGAGCTGTTTTTT	CASSELGGALEVGELFF
TRBD1	TRBJ2-7	TRBV28	NA	TGTGCCAGCAGTCCGAACCGACGGACAGGGGAATTC	CASSPNRRTGEF
NA	TRBJ1-2	TRBV5-1	NA	TGCGCCAGCAGCTTGACAGGTTATAACTATGGCTACACCTTC	CASSLTGYNYGYTF
NA	TRBJ1-2	TRBV6-5	NA	TGTGCCAGCAGTTACTCGACCCAAGATGGCTACACCTTC	CASSYSTQDGYTF
TRBD1	TRBJ2-2	TRBV10-2	once	TGCGCCAGCAAGAGCGTGACAGGGGGAAAGGCGGGCACCGGGGAGCTGTTTTTT	CASKSVTGGKAGTGELFF
NA	TRBJ2-7	TRBV18	NA	TGTGCCAGCTCACCATCCATTCCCGACAGTCGCGAGCAGTACTTC	CASSPSIPDSREQYF
NA	TRBJ2-7	TRBV2	NA	TGTGCCAGCAAACTCCCCCGGGCGACCTACGAGCAGTACTTC	CASKLPRATYEQYF
NA	TRBJ1-4	TRBV7-9	NA	TGTGCCAGCAGCTTAGATGAAAAACTGTTTTTT	CASSLDEKLFF
TRBD2	TRBJ2-3	TRBV19	NA	TGTGCCAGTACCCAGGGACTAGCGGGAGTTGGCACAGATACGCAGTATTTT	CASTQGLAGVGTDTQYF
NA	TRBJ1-4	TRBV5-8	NA	TGTGCCAGCAGCTTGGCGCCTGGATCACCTAATGAAAAACTGTTTTTT	CASSLAPGSPNEKLFF
NA	TRBJ1-5	TRBV4-1	NA	TGCGCCAGCAGCCAAACCGGGACAAAGGTAAATCAGCCCCAGCATTTT	CASSQTGTKVNQPQHF
TRBD2	TRBJ2-7	TRBV5-1	NA	TGCGCCAGCAGCGGAGGGACTAGCAGGTACGAGCAGTACTTC	CASSGGTSRYEQYF
NA	TRBJ2-3	TRBV6-6	NA	TGTGCCAGCAGATTCACCGACGATACGCAGTATTTT	CASRFTDDTQYF
NA	TRBJ1-3	TRBV7-6	NA	TGTGCCAGCAGCTTAGGTTTCCAAAGGGGAGAAACTGGAAACACCATATATTTT	CASSLGFQRGETGNTIYF
NA	TRBJ2-7	TRBV5-4	NA	TGTGCCAGCAGCCGGGACCAGTTCTACGAGCAGTACTTC	CASSRDQFYEQYF
TRBD1	TRBJ1-1	TRBV5-1	NA	TGCGCCAGCAGCTTGAGCACAGGGGACACTGAAGCTTTCTTT	CASSLSTGDTEAFF
NA	TRBJ1-4	TRBV6-6	NA	TGTGCCAGCAGGCGCAATGAAAAACTGTTTTTT	CASRRNEKLFF
NA	TRBJ1-1	TRBV29-1	NA	TGCAGCGTTGAGGCCGACCCTGGAAGGAACACTGAAGCTTTCTTT	CSVEADPGRNTEAFF
NA	TRBJ2-7	TRBV6-5	NA	TGTGCCAGCAGTTACCTTCTCGGGGGCGAGCAGTACTTC	CASSYLLGGEQYF
NA	TRBJ2-2	TRBV5-1	NA	TGCGCCAGCAGCTCGTTCCGGGTCAACACCGGGGAGCTGTTTTTT	CASSSFRVNTGELFF
TRBD1	TRBJ2-7	TRBV5-1	NA	TGCGCCAGCAGCTTGGTATGGGGACAGGCCCACGAGCAGTACTTC	CASSLVWGQAHEQYF
NA	TRBJ1-2	TRBV7-3	NA	TGTGCCAGCAGCTTAAACCCCGGACCCTATGGCTACACCTTC	CASSLNPGPYGYTF
NA	TRBJ2-3	TRBV2	NA	TGTGCCAGCAACAAGCAGGCTAGCACAGATACGCAGTATTTT	CASNKQASTDTQYF
NA	TRBJ2-7	TRBV15	NA	TGTGCCACCAGCATACATTTACAGAGCTCCTACGAGCAGTACTTC	CATSIHLQSSYEQYF
NA	TRBJ1-1	TRBV5-1	NA	TGCGCCAGCAGCTTGGCTGAGAACACTGAAGCTTTCTTT	CASSLAENTEAFF
NA	TRBJ2-7	TRBV5-1	NA	TGCGCCAGCAGCTCTCCCGAGGGGCGCTACGAGCAGTACTTC	CASSSPEGRYEQYF
NA	TRBJ1-5	TRBV18	NA	TGTGCCAGCTCACCGACCGGGGCTGGCACTCAGCCCCAGCATTTT	CASSPTGAGTQPQHF
NA	TRBJ1-1	TRBV4-1	once	TGCGCCAGCAGCCCGGGGGTTCTGAACACTGAAGCTTTCTTT	CASSPGVLNTEAFF
NA	TRBJ2-7	TRBV6-5	NA	TGTGCCAGCGGGGTGAGGATGGGCTACGAGCAGTACTTC	CASGVRMGYEQYF
TRBD1	TRBJ1-2	TRBV6-5	once	TGTGCCAGCAGTTACTCCGGCAGGGGGAACTATGGCTACACCTTC	CASSYSGRGNYGYTF
NA	TRBJ1-5	TRBV19	NA	TGTGCCAGTAGTATTAAGCAGTTGAATCAGCCCCAGCATTTT	CASSIKQLNQPQHF
NA	TRBJ2-5	TRBV6-5	NA	TGTGCCAGCAGTTACTCGACCCCGACAGAGGGAGAGACCCAGTACTTC	CASSYSTPTEGETQYF
NA	TRBJ1-1	TRBV13	NA	TGTGCCAGCAGCTCATACCAGAATATAGTGAACACTGAAGCTTTCTTT	CASSSYQNIVNTEAFF
NA	TRBJ2-1	TRBV21-1	NA	TGTGCCAGCAGCAAAGCTTACAACTACAATGAGCAGTTCTTC	CASSKAYNYNEQFF
NA	TRBJ2-7	TRBV27	NA	TGTGCCAGCAGTTTGGGTTTTGGTTATCCCTACGAGCAGTACTTC	CASSLGFGYPYEQYF
TRBD1	TRBJ2-3	TRBV5-1	NA	TGCGCCAGCAGCTTGGGGACAGGGGGCCGCGCAGATACGCAGTATTTT	CASSLGTGGRADTQYF
NA	TRBJ2-5	TRBV29-1	NA	TGCAGCGTTGGGCCCGGGATGGAGACCCAGTACTTC	CSVGPGMETQYF
NA	TRBJ1-2	TRBV7-2	NA	TGTGCCAGCAGCTTAGGAACCACCCCTTATGGCTACACCTTC	CASSLGTTPYGYTF
NA	TRBJ2-7	TRBV5-1	NA	TGCGCCAGCAGCTTGAATGCGGCGGATGCCTACGAGCAGTACTTC	CASSLNAADAYEQYF
NA	TRBJ2-1	TRBV7-9	NA	TGTGCCAGCAGCCCAAGGGCCCAGGCAGGGGACAATGAGCAGTTCTTC	CASSPRAQAGDNEQFF
NA	TRBJ2-7	TRBV10-3	NA	TGTGCCATCAGTGAGCCCCTAGATACCTACGAGCAGTACTTC	CAISEPLDTYEQYF
NA	TRBJ2-7	TRBV18	NA	TGTGCCAGCTCACCACAGGGGAGCTCCTACGAGCAGTACTTC	CASSPQGSSYEQYF
TRBD1	TRBJ1-2	TRBV28	NA	TGTGCCAGCAGACAGGGGATCTCTGGCTACACCTTC	CASRQGISGYTF
TRBD1	TRBJ2-7	TRBV14	NA	TGTGCCAGCAGCCTTGGAGGGAGACGATGGACAGGGGGACAGTACGAGCAGTACTTC	CASSLGGRRWTGGQYEQYF
NA	TRBJ2-2	TRBV7-3	NA	TGTGCCAGCAGCCTGTCCGAGCGGACCGGGGAGCTGTTTTTT	CASSLSERTGELFF